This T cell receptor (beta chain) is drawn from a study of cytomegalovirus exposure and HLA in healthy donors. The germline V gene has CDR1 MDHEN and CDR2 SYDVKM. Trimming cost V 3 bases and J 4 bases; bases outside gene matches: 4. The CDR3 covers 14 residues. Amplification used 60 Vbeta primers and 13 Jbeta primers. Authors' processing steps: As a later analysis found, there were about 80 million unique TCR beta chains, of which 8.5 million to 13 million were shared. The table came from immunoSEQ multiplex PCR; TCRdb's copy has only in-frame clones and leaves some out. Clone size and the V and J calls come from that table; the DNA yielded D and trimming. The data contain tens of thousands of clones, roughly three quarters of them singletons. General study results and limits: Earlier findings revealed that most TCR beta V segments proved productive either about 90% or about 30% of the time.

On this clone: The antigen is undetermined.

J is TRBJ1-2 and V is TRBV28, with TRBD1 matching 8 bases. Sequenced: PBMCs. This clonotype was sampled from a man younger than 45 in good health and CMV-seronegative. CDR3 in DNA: TGTGCCAGCAGTTTGCAGGGGGCAACCTATGGCTACACCTTC. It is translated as CASSLQGATYGYTF.